This section outlines one TCR beta chain sequence together with its context. The antigen remains unidentified. TCRdb reprocessed the 5' RACE reads with MiXCR, giving one entry per CDR3 protein. This table holds 350,000 or so distinct CDR3 sequences, about 7.8% found once. This entry belongs to a study of T cells after yellow fever vaccination. Germline V gene data show CDR1 as SGHRS and CDR2 as YFSETQ. The CDR3 covers 13 residues. Trimming removed 6 bases from V and 4 bases from J, with 13 bases in between. General study results and limits: The CD4 and CD8 compartments had a small share of their clonotypes in common.

The gene calls are TRBV5-1 and TRBJ1-1; D is undetermined. This receptor was identified in a man aged 18-30 years who received the YFV17D yellow fever vaccine. The source material was PBMCs, sampled roughly 46 days after the first yellow fever vaccination. CDR3 residues: CASKHSGSTEAFF. In DNA, the CDR3 is TGCGCCAGCAAACACTCGGGGAGCACTGAAGCTTTCTTT.